The 18 T cell receptor beta chains in this list originate from one sample, sequenced in a study of T cells in Graves' hyperthyroidism and ophthalmopathy. The CDR3 regions of TCR beta were amplified from RNA transcripts. When the TCR CDR3 underwent first-round RT-PCR, the HTBI primer set was used. TCRdb reprocessed the multiplex PCR reads with MiXCR, giving one entry per CDR3 protein. This table holds about 760,000 distinct CDR3 sequences, around a third found once. The sample taken for sequencing was blood. The source is a woman between 40 and 50 years old with Graves' hyperthyroidism.

Regarding this clonotype: At one of its ends the junction is not consistent with the germline gene, which may arise from a read error. V gene TRBV10-3 combines with J gene TRBJ2-7; 8 bases align to TRBD2. The CDR3 covers 10 residues. CDR1 ENHRY and CDR2 SYGVKD come from the germline V gene. The CDR3, as DNA: TGTGCCATCAAGTCGGGACTAGTAAGCTTC. This gives the protein CAIKSGLVSF.

This clonotype turned up a few times. The gene calls are TRBV11-3 and TRBJ2-5; D could derive from TRBD1 or TRBD2 (6 bases each). The CDR3 runs 15 residues. V was trimmed by 4 bases and J by 4 bases, leaving 16 bases between them. The germline V gene encodes CDR1 SGHNT and CDR2 YENEEA. CDR3 region: CASSSIMRGAETQYF. CDR3 coding DNA: TGTGCCAGCAGCTCGATTATGAGGGGGGCAGAGACCCAGTACTTC. The full variable domain, with the rest looked up from reference TRBV11-3 and TRBJ2-5, is EAGVVQSPRYKIIEKKQPVAFWCNPISGHNTLYWYLQNLGQGPELLIRYENEEAVDDSQLPKDRFSAERLKGVDSTLKIQPAELGDSAVYLCASSSIMRGAETQYFGPGTRLLVL.

The chain uses TRBV7-8 and TRBJ2-7; no definite D call. The CDR3 totals 13 residues. The germline V gene encodes CDR1 SGHVS and CDR2 FQNEAQ. Trimming shortened V by 4 bases and J by 7 bases, and 14 bases separated the two germline ends. CDR3 DNA sequence: TGTGCCAGCAGCTCGGACCGACTCAATGAGCAGTACTTC. This gives the protein CASSSDRLNEQYF.

V usage is TRBV7-2 and J usage is TRBJ2-3; D possibly corresponds to TRBD2 (5 bases). Germline CDR1 reads SGHTA; CDR2 reads FQGNSA. This CDR3 spans 12 amino acids. Deletions cut 5 bases from V and 10 bases from J, with 13 bases between. The CDR3 DNA follows: TGTGCCAGCAGCGTAAACCGGGATTCGCAGTATTTT. Translated, it gives CASSVNRDSQYF. The full variable domain, with the rest looked up from reference TRBV7-2 and TRBJ2-3, is GAGVSQSPSNKVTEKGKDVELRCDPISGHTALYWYRQSLGQGLEFLIYFQGNSAPDKSGLPSDRFSAERTGGSVSTLTIQRTQQEDSAVYLCASSVNRDSQYFGPGTRLTVL.

In this sample, this clonotype turned up a few times. The chain uses TRBV12-3 or TRBV12-4 and TRBJ1-1, with a possible D match to TRBD1 (5 bases). The CDR3 is 13 amino acids. Trimming removed 4 bases from V and 6 bases from J, with 12 bases in between. CDR3 in DNA: TGTGCCAGCAGTTCGGACAACCTCTCTGAAGCTTTCTTT. Translation gives CASSSDNLSEAFF.

This clonotype was recorded many times. The chain couples TRBV7-3 to TRBJ2-5; no clear D. The CDR3 loop spans 13 amino acids. The germline CDR1 and CDR2 sequences are SGHTA and FQGTGA. Trimming left V 2 bases short and J 3 bases short, with 7 bases between. Here the CDR3 reads CASSLVAEETQYF. The CDR3 DNA follows: TGTGCCAGCAGCTTAGTTGCAGAAGAGACCCAGTACTTC.

Only a few counts were recorded for this clonotype. The V gene is TRBV12-3 or TRBV12-4, the J gene TRBJ2-2, with D perhaps being TRBD1 or TRBD2 (5 bases each). The CDR3 runs to 15 residues. The ends were cut back, 5 bases at V and 2 bases at J, with 12 bases in the middle. CDR3 nucleotides: TGTGCCAGCAGTAACCGGGACGGTAACACCGGGGAGCTGTTTTTT. It encodes CASSNRDGNTGELFF.

A word on this clonotype: The junction departs from germline at one end; a sequencing error may be responsible. The genes are TRBV2 and TRBJ2-7, with TRBD2 as a possible D gene (5 bases). Germline V gives CDR1 SNHLY, CDR2 FYNNEI. This CDR3 comprises 12 residues. The CDR3 sequence: CASKAGTGELYF. The CDR3 nucleotides read TGTGCCAGCAAGGCGGGTACCGGGGAGCTGTACTTC.

This clonotype was seen a few times. The rearrangement uses TRBV5-5 and TRBJ2-2; 9 bases align to TRBD1. This CDR3 is built from 15 residues. The V segment lost 1 base and the J segment 3 bases; nucleotides outside the gene matches: 1. The germline gives CDR1 SGHKS, CDR2 YYEKEE (reference sequence). The CDR3 coding sequence is TGTGCCAGCAGCTTGCGGACAGGGGACACCGGGGAGCTGTTTTTT. It codes for CASSLRTGDTGELFF.

This clonotype was recorded at least ten times. The chain combines TRBV10-3 with TRBJ2-7; 9 bases are shared with TRBD2. Germline CDR1 reads ENHRY; CDR2 reads SYGVKD. CDR3 length equals 15 residues. After removal of 0 bases from V and 4 bases from J, the junction contained 4 bases not matched to a gene. Here the CDR3 DNA reads TGTGCCATCAGTGAGTCTTTAGCGGGAGAGTACGAGCAGTACTTC. Protein: CAISESLAGEYEQYF.

The table lists this clonotype with a few counts. The V gene is TRBV7-2, the J gene TRBJ2-5, with D possibly called TRBD1 or TRBD2 (6 bases each). The CDR3 loop spans 14 amino acids. CDR1 SGHTA and CDR2 FQGNSA come from the germline V gene. Between the trimmed V and J ends, which lost 4 bases and 6 bases, there was a span of 15 bases. The DNA for the CDR3 is TGTGCCAGCAGCTCCTTTGAGGGGGGCCAGACCCAGTACTTC. Residues: CASSSFEGGQTQYF.

This clonotype was observed a handful of times. The genes are TRBV4-3 and TRBJ2-5, with D possibly matching TRBD2 (5 bases). CDR1 and CDR2 from the germline V gene are LGHNA and YSLEER. V shed 3 bases and J shed 3 bases, with 17 bases lying between them. The CDR3 spans 16 residues. CDR3 amino acids: CASSHSTLAGEETQYF. DNA of the CDR3: TGCGCCAGCAGCCATTCCACCCTAGCAGGAGAAGAGACCCAGTACTTC.

A note on this clonotype: One junction end does not reproduce the germline sequence, and a read error may be involved. This chain links TRBV7-8 with TRBJ1-5, with TRBD1 identical over 7 bases. The length of the CDR3 is 9 residues. Per the germline V gene, CDR1 is SGHVS and CDR2 is FQNEAQ. As DNA, the CDR3 is TGTGCCAGCGCGGGACAGCCTTTTTTT. Protein product: CASAGQPFF. Variable domain in full (rest from reference TRBV7-8 and TRBJ1-5): GAGVSQSPRYKVAKRGQDVALRCDPISGHVSLFWYQQALGQGPEFLTYFQNEAQLDKSGLPSDRFFAERPEGSVSTLKIQRTQQEDSAVYLCASAGQPFFGDGTRLSIL.

With regard to this clonotype: The junction departs from the called germline gene at one end, perhaps through a read error. The chain is built from TRBV9 and TRBJ2-6; 9 nucleotides agree with TRBD2. The V gene's germline CDR1 is SGDLS and CDR2 YYNGEE. The CDR3 loop spans 15 amino acids. The DNA of the CDR3 is TGTGCCAGCAGCGTAAGGGTAGCGGGGGCCAACGTCCTGGCTTTC. Protein product: CASSVRVAGANVLAF.

V is TRBV7-2 and J is TRBJ2-3; D is perhaps TRBD2 (7 bases). The germline V gene has CDR1 SGHTA and CDR2 FQGNSA. The CDR3 is 14 residues long. Trimming took 1 base from V and 5 from J, leaving 10 bases between them. CDR3 in DNA: TGTGCCAGCAGCTTAGGCGGGGGCCTAGATACGCAGTATTTT. Its protein product is CASSLGGGLDTQYF.

CDR3 in DNA: TGCGCCAGCAGCGGACCGGGACCCCCCTCCTACGAGCAGTACTTC. It is translated as CASSGPGPPSYEQYF. V usage is TRBV5-1 and J usage is TRBJ2-7; TRBD1 or TRBD2 may be the D gene (5 bases each). The CDR3 loop spans 15 amino acids. Deletions cut 4 bases from V and 0 bases from J, with 14 bases between. The germline gives CDR1 SGHRS, CDR2 YFSETQ.

This clonotype has just a few counts. This rearrangement joins TRBV10-3 to TRBJ1-6; TRBD1 agrees at 8 bases. Germline values: CDR1 ENHRY, CDR2 SYGVKD. The CDR3 extends over 16 amino acids. Trimming cost V 2 bases and J 5 bases; bases outside gene matches: 5. CDR3 DNA sequence: TGTGCCATCAGTGAGAAAGTGGACAGGGATAATTCACCCCTCCACTTT. It codes for CAISEKVDRDNSPLHF.

This clonotype has at least ten counts. The chain employs TRBV7-2 and TRBJ2-2; D is uncertain. Germline loops: CDR1 SGHTA, CDR2 FQGNSA. This CDR3 spans 13 amino acids. V dropped 3 bases and J dropped 6 bases, with 8 bases sitting between them. CDR3 sequence reads: CASSFAGPGELFF. The DNA for the CDR3 is TGTGCCAGCAGCTTTGCCGGTCCCGGGGAGCTGTTTTTT.